This is a list of T cell receptor beta chains from one sample in a study of T cell repertoires in cytomegalovirus infection. TCRdb re-analysed the reads in MiXCR, keeping a single row per CDR3 protein. This repertoire shows around 540,000 distinct CDR3 sequences, 33% found once; its top ten account for under 20%. These TCRs' antigens remain unknown. Here the sequenced sample was cultured PBMCs, taken from culture after CMV antigen stimulation. These receptors all come from a human donor in good health (CMV status not recorded). Some clones in this sample may be carry-over from other donors' samples. Each CDR3 is given with its conserved first and last residue. D genes are given only for firm matches. Clone size is not always given. Where it is, it says once, few, many or a class for expanded clones.

TRBJ2-1 | TRBV6-2/TRBV6-3 | . | few | TGTGCCAGCCTCACCCGCTCGAACAATGAGCAGTTCTTC | CASLTRSNNEQFF
TRBJ1-6 | TRBV20-1 | TRBD1 | many | TGCAGTGCTCTGATTGGACAGGGGGGAAGTTCACCCCTCCACTTT | CSALIGQGGSSPLHF
TRBJ2-7 | TRBV7-9 | . | once | TGTGCCAGCAGCCCTGGGGGTGGGAATATCTACGAGCAGTACTTC | CASSPGGGNIYEQYF
TRBJ1-2 | TRBV18 | . | . | TGTGCCAGCTCACCGCAAGGGGACCTCTATGGCTACACCTTC | CASSPQGDLYGYTF
TRBJ1-2 | TRBV4-3 | . | . | TGCGCCAGCAGCATCTTAGCTAACTATGGCTACACCTTC | CASSILANYGYTF
TRBJ2-5 | TRBV7-2 | . | . | TGTGCCAGCAGCTCCTCGGGAGCCGTGCTGACCCAGTACTTC | CASSSSGAVLTQYF
TRBJ1-2 | TRBV19 | . | . | TGTGCCACCCTCCAGAGGGAGCAATACTATGGCTACACCTTC | CATLQREQYYGYTF
TRBJ2-1 | TRBV7-2 | . | many | TGTGCCAGCAGCCCCTATGTCAGGTATGGGAATGAGCAGTTCTTC | CASSPYVRYGNEQFF
TRBJ2-2 | TRBV7-6 | . | few | TGTGCCAGCAGCTCCGAGGGAGGGACAGGATACACCGGGGAGCTGTTTTTT | CASSSEGGTGYTGELFF
TRBJ2-3 | TRBV23-1 | . | many | TGCGCCAGCAGAAAGAGATTCACCCCAGATACGCAGTATTTT | CASRKRFTPDTQYF
TRBJ1-1 | TRBV2 | . | few | TGTGCCAGCAGTGAGTCCTTCCTCATGAACACTGAAGCTTTCTTT | CASSESFLMNTEAFF
TRBJ2-4 | TRBV28 | TRBD2 | few | TGTGCCAGCAGTTTTGTAGCGGGACTAGCCAAAAACATTCAGTACTTC | CASSFVAGLAKNIQYF
TRBJ1-2 | TRBV7-2 | . | many | TGTGCCAGCAGCTTAGGGTCCGGGGTCTATGGCTACACCTTC | CASSLGSGVYGYTF
TRBJ2-1 | TRBV7-2 | TRBD2 | few | TGTGCCAGCAGCGTTACTAGCGGGAGGGTCAATGAGCAGTTCTTC | CASSVTSGRVNEQFF
TRBJ2-2 | TRBV11-2 | . | few | TGTGCCAGCAGCCCTAGATCGGGCTACAACACCGGGGAGCTGTTTTTT | CASSPRSGYNTGELFF
TRBJ1-4 | TRBV6-1 | TRBD1 | few | TGTGCCAGCCTGGGACAGGGTCTAAATGAAAAACTGTTTTTT | CASLGQGLNEKLFF
TRBJ1-5 | TRBV6-1 | . | many | TGTGCCAGCGAGCGGGGGACTTATAGCAATCAGCCCCAGCATTTT | CASERGTYSNQPQHF
TRBJ2-5 | TRBV7-9 | . | few | TGTGCCAGCAGCTTAGCTCCAGGGTTGGAGACCCAGTACTTC | CASSLAPGLETQYF
TRBJ2-6 | TRBV6-2/TRBV6-3 | . | few | TGTGCCAGCAAGATCGCTGGGGCCAACGTCCTGACTTTC | CASKIAGANVLTF
TRBJ1-6 | TRBV20-1 | . | . | TGCAGTGCTAGAAGTGGAGGAGCTAATAATTCACCCCTCCACTTT | CSARSGGANNSPLHF
TRBJ1-5 | TRBV4-1 | . | . | TGCGCCAGCAGCCGCCTATTGGGGGGCAATCAGCCCCAGCATTTT | CASSRLLGGNQPQHF
TRBJ1-5 | TRBV11-2 | . | . | TGTGCCAGCAGCTTAAGCCAAGGCGGCCAGTCCCAGCATTTT | CASSLSQGGQSQHF
TRBJ2-2 | TRBV6-2/TRBV6-3 | . | . | TGTGCCAGCAGTTACTCGGCCGGGTGGCTGTTTTTT | CASSYSAGWLFF
TRBJ2-7 | TRBV7-8 | . | . | TGTGCCAGCAGCTTAGCGGCAACCCGATTGGCTAGTCGCCCCTACGAGCAGTACTTC | CASSLAATRLASRPYEQYF
TRBJ1-1 | TRBV27 | . | many | TGTGCCAGCAGCCTTAGTCGGGGTGAAGCTTTCTTT | CASSLSRGEAFF
TRBJ1-4 | TRBV12-3/TRBV12-4 | TRBD1 | . | TGTGCCAGCAGTCCTGACAGGGTCGGAAAACTGTTTTTT | CASSPDRVGKLFF
TRBJ2-2 | TRBV24-1 | TRBD1 | . | TGTGCCACCAGTGATTCGACAGGGGCGATTACCGGGGAGCTGTTTTTT | CATSDSTGAITGELFF
TRBJ2-1 | TRBV6-2/TRBV6-3 | TRBD1 | few | TGTGCCAGCAGTTACCGGGGACAGGGGGGTCCCAATGAGCAGTTCTTC | CASSYRGQGGPNEQFF
TRBJ1-4 | TRBV7-2 | . | few | TGTGCCAGCAGCTCGGACCCGGGGAGTGAAAAACTGTTTTTT | CASSSDPGSEKLFF
TRBJ2-3 | TRBV7-6 | . | . | TGTGCCAGCAGCTCGACACCTGCAAGCACAGATACGCAGTATTTT | CASSSTPASTDTQYF
TRBJ2-1 | TRBV12-3/TRBV12-4 | . | . | TGTGCCAGTGGGTGGATTTACGGTGAGCAGTTCTTC | CASGWIYGEQFF
TRBJ1-1 | TRBV18 | . | . | TGTGCCAGCTCACCACCGGGGGCCGTGAACACTGAAGCTTTCTTT | CASSPPGAVNTEAFF
TRBJ2-7 | TRBV20-1 | TRBD2 | . | TGCAGTGCTAGAGATCGGATACTAGCGGGACTCAGCGAGCAGTACTTC | CSARDRILAGLSEQYF
TRBJ2-3 | TRBV11-1 | . | . | TGTGCCAGCAGCCCGGACACGGCCACAGATACGCAGTATTTT | CASSPDTATDTQYF
TRBJ2-3 | TRBV7-9 | TRBD2 | few | TGTGCCAGCAGCTCTACGTCTAGCGGGAGTTTGGCAGATACGCAGTATTTT | CASSSTSSGSLADTQYF
TRBJ1-1 | TRBV7-6 | . | few | TGTGCCAGCAGCCCCCCTTCGGTGGAAACTGAAGCTTTCTTT | CASSPPSVETEAFF
TRBJ2-7 | TRBV7-2 | . | many | TGTGCCAGCAGCTTAGACGGATCCTACGAGCAGTACTTC | CASSLDGSYEQYF
TRBJ2-1 | TRBV11-3 | . | . | TGTGCCAGCAGCTTTAAAGAATACAATGAGCAGTTCTTC | CASSFKEYNEQFF
TRBJ2-1 | TRBV11-2 | TRBD2 | . | TGTGCCAGCAGCGCCTACCCCCCAGCGGGAGTTGAGGCGTCCTACAATGAGCAGTTCTTC | CASSAYPPAGVEASYNEQFF
TRBJ1-1 | TRBV5-1 | . | few | TGCGCCAGCAGCTTGGAGGGGGGGGCGTCGAACACTGAAGCTTTCTTT | CASSLEGGASNTEAFF
TRBJ2-3 | TRBV7-2 | . | few | TGTGCCAGCAGCTTAGGGGACGATACGCAGTATTTT | CASSLGDDTQYF
TRBJ2-5 | TRBV7-6 | . | . | TGTGCCAGCAGCAGCAGACCCGGCGAGACCCAGTACTTC | CASSSRPGETQYF
TRBJ2-1 | TRBV7-3 | TRBD2 | . | TGTGCCAGCAGATTTAGCGGGAGCTCCAATGAGCAGTTCTTC | CASRFSGSSNEQFF
TRBJ2-3 | TRBV27 | . | . | TGTGCCAGCAGTTTAGGGGGGTTTGGTGCAGATACGCAGTATTTT | CASSLGGFGADTQYF
TRBJ2-5 | TRBV7-7 | . | few | TGTGCCAGCAGCTTACCGACCGCGGGCCAAGAGACCCAGTACTTC | CASSLPTAGQETQYF
TRBJ1-2 | TRBV19 | TRBD1 | few | TGTGCCAGTAGTATACTGACAGGGTTTGGCTACACCTTC | CASSILTGFGYTF
TRBJ1-4 | TRBV2 | . | few | TGTGCCAGCAGTCTACTTGGGGGGGACCGGGAAAAACTGTTTTTT | CASSLLGGDREKLFF
TRBJ1-2 | TRBV27 | TRBD1 | . | TGTGCCAGCAGTTTATCTGGGACAGGGGGTACCTATGGCTACACCTTC | CASSLSGTGGTYGYTF
TRBJ2-3 | TRBV30 | . | . | TGTGCCTGGAGTCACGATCGGGATACGCAGTATTTT | CAWSHDRDTQYF
TRBJ2-7 | TRBV11-2 | TRBD2 | many | TGTGCCAGCAGCTTCCTCCTTAGTCTAGCGGGAGGATACGAGCAGTACTTC | CASSFLLSLAGGYEQYF
TRBJ2-5 | TRBV6-1 | . | . | TGTGCCAGCAGCGGACTACGGAAAGAGACCCAGTACTTC | CASSGLRKETQYF
TRBJ2-1 | TRBV20-1 | TRBD1 | . | TGCAGTGCTAATCCGGGACAGGGGGCTAATGAGCAGTTCTTC | CSANPGQGANEQFF
TRBJ1-2 | TRBV10-3 | TRBD1 | few | TGTGCCATCAGAACCAGGGACAGAGACTTCTATGGCTACACCTTC | CAIRTRDRDFYGYTF
TRBJ2-1 | TRBV12-5 | TRBD1 | few | TGTGCTAGTGGGACAGGGTCCAAATTGGATGAGCAGTTCTTC | CASGTGSKLDEQFF
TRBJ1-2 | TRBV7-2 | TRBD1 | few | TGTGCCAGCAGCTTCGGACAGGGGCCCCTTGGCTACACCTTC | CASSFGQGPLGYTF
TRBJ2-3 | TRBV20-1 | . | many | TGCAGTGCTAGAGATCGGGGCCCGAACACAGATACGCAGTATTTT | CSARDRGPNTDTQYF
TRBJ2-1 | TRBV24-1 | TRBD2 | few | TGTGCCACCAGTGACCCTCAAGGACTAGCGGGAGGGCCCCACAATGAGCAGTTCTTC | CATSDPQGLAGGPHNEQFF
TRBJ2-7 | TRBV2 | TRBD1 | . | TGTGCCAGCAGTGTGGGACAGGGGCCCTTTGAGCAGTACTTC | CASSVGQGPFEQYF
TRBJ1-5 | TRBV12-3/TRBV12-4 | . | many | TGTGCCAGCAGTTTGGAAAGCAATCAGCCCCAGCATTTT | CASSLESNQPQHF